These 15 T cell receptor beta chains were sequenced from one sample in a study of cytomegalovirus exposure and HLA in healthy donors. The PCR had 60 Vbeta and 13 Jbeta primers. Clones were sequenced by immunoSEQ multiplex PCR, and TCRdb holds only the in-frame ones, with some missing. The table lists 150,000 to 200,000 clones, about three quarters of them singletons. Sequenced material: PBMCs. The receptors here all came from a woman aged 30 to 39 in good health and CMV-seropositive.

V is TRBV11-3 and J is TRBJ2-5; the D gene is possibly TRBD1 (6 bases). Gene TRBJ2-7 matches the end of the DNA better, so the J call may be wrong. The CDR3 has 17 residues. Per germline, CDR1 SGHNT and CDR2 YENEEA. The CDR3 region is CASSLGGQLRVYYEQYF. The CDR3 bases are TGTGCCAGCAGCCTGGGTGGACAGTTGAGGGTTTACTACGAGCAGTACTTC.

The V gene is TRBV27, the J gene TRBJ2-3; 14 bases line up with TRBD2. Germline V gene lookup returns CDR1 MNHEY and CDR2 SMNVEV (reference sequence). J lost 8 bases, V lost 3 bases, and 7 bases had no gene match. CDR3 size: 16 residues. The DNA of the CDR3 is TGTGCCAGCAGTTTTGGGACTAGCGGGAGTTACCTTACGCAGTATTTT. Translating gives CASSFGTSGSYLTQYF.

This chain links TRBV5-1 with TRBJ1-2; TRBD1 might be the D (6 bases). Germline V gene sequence: CDR1 SGHRS, CDR2 YFSETQ. The CDR3 length is 15 residues. V lost 2 bases and J lost 6, with 17 bases in between. The CDR3 bases are TGCGCCAGCAGCTTAACCGGGACACCAGCCAATGGCTACACCTTC. As protein: CASSLTGTPANGYTF.

The chain recombines TRBV5-5 with TRBJ1-1; weak D call: TRBD1 (5 bases). Germline CDR1 and CDR2: SGHKS and YYEKEE (reference sequence). V was clipped by 0 bases and J by 0 bases, with 12 bases between them. CDR3 length: 16 amino acids. CDR3 residues: CASSLGGNNLNTEAFF. The DNA of the CDR3 is TGTGCCAGCAGCTTGGGGGGCAATAATCTGAACACTGAAGCTTTCTTT.

This chain uses TRBV7-3 with TRBJ1-1, with 7 bases fitting TRBD1. With 0 bases clipped from V and 7 bases from J, the junction kept 2 bases outside the gene matches. Per germline, CDR1 SGHTA and CDR2 FQGTGA. This CDR3 has 13 residues. The CDR3 loop is CASSLTGQLEAFF. The CDR3 nucleotides are TGTGCCAGCAGCTTAACGGGACAGCTTGAAGCTTTCTTT.

The chain links TRBV5-1 to TRBJ2-3; 9 bases fit TRBD2. The CDR3 is made up of 17 amino acids. The V segment lost 2 bases and the J segment 5 bases; nucleotides outside the gene matches: 12. The germline CDR1 and CDR2 sequences are SGHRS and YFSETQ. The CDR3 spells CASSFAGLAYLGDTQYF. As DNA, the CDR3 is TGCGCCAGCAGCTTTGCAGGACTAGCGTATTTGGGAGATACGCAGTATTTT.

J is TRBJ1-2 and V is TRBV19, with unresolved D. CDR1 is LNHDA, CDR2 SQIVND, per germline (reference sequence). There are 14 residues in the CDR3. Trimming removed 2 bases from V and 8 bases from J, with 15 bases in between. The CDR3 region is CASSIFSLSSGYTF. The CDR3 bases are TGTGCCAGTAGTATATTTTCTCTGAGTAGCGGCTACACCTTC.

The chain combines TRBV27 with TRBJ2-1, with 8 bases aligning to TRBD2. Unmatched junction bases numbered 18, after V lost 0 bases and J lost 2 bases. The CDR3 spans 21 residues. Looked up from germline, CDR1 is MNHEY and CDR2 is SMNVEV (reference sequence). This chain's CDR3 is CASSLSRRGLAQSYPYNEQFF. The CDR3, as DNA: TGTGCCAGCAGTTTATCCCGCCGAGGACTAGCCCAATCCTATCCCTACAATGAGCAGTTCTTC.

This clone was recorded only once. This chain links TRBV5-1 with TRBJ1-1, with 7 bases matching TRBD1. Losses at the gene ends were 1 base for V and 1 base for J; bases not matched to a gene: 4. The CDR3 has 15 residues. CDR1 and CDR2 (germline): SGHRS, YFSETQ. The CDR3, as DNA: TGCGCCAGCAGCTTGTGGGCAGGGGGGAACACTGAAGCTTTCTTT. Residues: CASSLWAGGNTEAFF.

The chain links TRBV7-2 to TRBJ2-1, with 10 positions matching TRBD2. The CDR3 extends over 15 amino acids. From germline, CDR1 is SGHTA and CDR2 FQGNSA. Trimming at V came to 2 bases and at J to 10 bases, leaving 8 bases not matched to a gene. For the CDR3, the DNA is TGTGCCAGCAGCTTAAGGCTAGCGGGAGTCAACGAGCAGTTCTTC. Encoded protein: CASSLRLAGVNEQFF.

The rearrangement uses TRBV4-3 and TRBJ2-7; 9 bases fit TRBD2. The CDR3 extends over 15 amino acids. The V and J ends lost 1 base and 4 bases, in that order; junction bases with no gene match: 5. From germline, CDR1 is LGHNA and CDR2 YSLEER. This CDR3 is CASSQVISGRYEQYF. The DNA of the CDR3 is TGCGCCAGCAGCCAAGTGATTAGCGGGAGATACGAGCAGTACTTC.

This clone was counted once. V gene TRBV20-1 combines with J gene TRBJ1-1, with TRBD1 as a possible D gene (5 bases). The germline V gene encodes CDR1 DFQATT and CDR2 SNEGSKA (reference sequence). This CDR3 has 11 residues. V shed 6 bases and J shed 3 bases, with 8 bases lying between them. DNA for the CDR3: TGCAGTGCCCAGGGTGACACTGAAGCTTTCTTT. Its protein is CSAQGDTEAFF.

This chain connects TRBV28 to TRBJ1-3; possible D gene TRBD1, 5 bases. Trimming stripped 5 bases from V and 9 bases from J, with 20 bases between. Germline values: CDR1 MDHEN, CDR2 SYDVKM. The length of the CDR3 is 15 residues. CDR3 region: CASSLNPSVTVTIYF. CDR3 DNA: TGTGCCAGCAGTCTAAACCCGTCGGTGACAGTCACCATATATTTT.

The chain couples TRBV28 to TRBJ1-1, with TRBD1 matching over 8 bases. This CDR3 has 14 amino acids. The germline CDR1 and CDR2 sequences are MDHEN and SYDVKM. J lost 3 bases, V lost 6 bases, and 6 bases had no gene match. The CDR3 sequence: CASRTTGVDTEAFF. As DNA, the CDR3 is TGTGCCAGCAGAACGACAGGGGTCGACACTGAAGCTTTCTTT.

Only a few counts were recorded for this clone. The chain couples TRBV2 to TRBJ2-1, with D maybe TRBD1 (5 bases). V lost 7 bases and J lost 5, with 9 bases in between. CDR1 is SNHLY and CDR2 is FYNNEI in the germline V gene. The CDR3 sequence is 12 residues long. The CDR3 loop is CASIQDNNEQFF. CDR3 coding DNA: TGTGCCAGCATTCAGGACAACAATGAGCAGTTCTTC.